The source of this T cell receptor beta chain is a study of untreated major depressive disorder. For sex, age, current smoking status and body mass index, every depressed patient had a pairwise-matched non-depressed control. From thawed PBMCs, CD4+ T cells were purified by negative selection. Clones were read by immunoSEQ multiplex PCR, and TCRdb kept only the in-frame ones, dropping some. The data contain 20,000 to 25,000 clones, about 93% of them singletons. The receptor comes from a man aged 25 to 40 in good health. Sample: CD4+ T cells from PBMCs.

CDR3 nucleotide sequence: TGTGCCAGCAGTCGACTAGCGGGGGATCCCTACGAGCAGTACTTC. Translation: CASSRLAGDPYEQYF. The rearrangement uses TRBV4-2 and TRBJ2-7, with 12 bases matching TRBD2. CDR3 length: 15 residues. Germline CDR1 LGHNA, CDR2 YNFKEQ. The V gene end was trimmed by 6 bases and the J gene end by 2 bases; junction bases not matched to a gene: 5.